The 9 T cell receptor beta chains below were found in one sample sequenced in a study of T cell responses to AZD1222 COVID-19 vaccine. TCRdb's table, derived via immunoSEQ multiplex PCR, lists solely in-frame clones and lacks some. The sample has about 150,000 clones; approximately 89% are singletons. This sample comprised peripheral blood, obtained on day 0 of MenACWY control vaccination. The receptors come from an adult in good health.

Concerning this clone: The sample holds other DNA sequences that translate to the same CDR3. The CDR3, as DNA: TGTGCCAGTAGTATTGGAGCGGGGGGTGGCACAGATACGCAGTATTTT. This encodes CASSIGAGGGTDTQYF. V usage is TRBV19 and J usage is TRBJ2-3; 9 bases map to TRBD2. V shed 3 bases and J 1 base; nucleotides not matched to a gene: 5. Germline V lookup: CDR1 LNHDA, CDR2 SQIVND (reference sequence). This CDR3 spans 16 amino acids.

V usage is TRBV7-6 and J usage is TRBJ1-1; 10 bases are shared with TRBD1. Germline-derived CDR1 and CDR2 are SGHVS and FNYEAQ. J gave up 4 bases and V 5 bases, and 13 bases lay outside the gene matches. CDR3 length: 17 residues. The CDR3 region is CASSLRPGTGVGTEAFF. For the CDR3, the DNA is TGTGCCAGCAGCCTAAGACCCGGGACAGGGGTCGGCACTGAAGCTTTCTTT.

The V call is TRBV4-1, the J call TRBJ1-5; D remains ambiguous. The germline V and J ends were trimmed by 3 bases and 6 bases, with 9 bases remaining between them. This CDR3 is 13 amino acids long. Per the germline V gene, CDR1 is MGHRA and CDR2 is YSYEKL. The CDR3 is CASSHTPPQPQHF. Written as DNA, the CDR3 is TGCGCCAGCAGCCACACCCCGCCTCAGCCCCAGCATTTT.

The genes are TRBV2 and TRBJ2-3, with 14 bases aligning to TRBD2. Trimming cost V 7 bases and J 2 bases; bases outside gene matches: 8. The length of the CDR3 is 17 residues. The germline CDR1 and CDR2 sequences are SNHLY and FYNNEI. CDR3 sequence (DNA): TGTGCCAGCACCCCCGGGACTAGCGGGGGCTACACAGATACGCAGTATTTT. This gives the protein CASTPGTSGGYTDTQYF.

V gene TRBV2 combines with J gene TRBJ1-2, with D unclear. This CDR3 comprises 11 residues. V was pared by 6 bases and J by 6 bases, with 8 bases between. Germline V gene lookup returns CDR1 SNHLY and CDR2 FYNNEI. The CDR3 is CASRGKDGYTF. The CDR3 bases are TGTGCCAGCAGGGGCAAGGATGGCTACACCTTC.

The chain joins TRBV6-2 or TRBV6-3 to TRBJ2-7; 10 nucleotides line up with TRBD2. The CDR3 is 16 amino acids. Losses at the gene ends were 2 bases for V and 2 bases for J; bases not matched to a gene: 6. From germline, CDR1 is MNHEY and CDR2 SVGEGT. The CDR3 loop reads CASSYAASGRAYEQYF. CDR3 bases: TGTGCCAGCAGTTACGCGGCCAGCGGGAGGGCCTACGAGCAGTACTTC.

The rearrangement uses TRBV28 and TRBJ2-2; D is uncertain. Deletions cut 6 bases from V and 8 bases from J, with 10 bases between. The V gene's germline CDR1 is MDHEN and CDR2 SYDVKM. CDR3 length: 12 residues. In DNA, the CDR3 is TGTGCCAGCAGCTCGAGAATAGGGGAGCTGTTTTTT. Its translation is CASSSRIGELFF.

The V gene is TRBV5-4, the J gene TRBJ2-2; TRBD1 agrees at 7 bases. The V gene end was trimmed by 4 bases and the J gene end by 8 bases; junction bases not matched to a gene: 8. CDR1 and CDR2 (germline): SGHNT, YYREEE (reference sequence). The CDR3 has 14 amino acids. CDR3 residues: CASSPGQASGELFF. Here the CDR3 DNA reads TGTGCCAGCAGCCCCGGACAGGCCTCAGGGGAGCTGTTTTTT.

This chain uses TRBV11-2 with TRBJ1-1; unclear D gene. This CDR3 comprises 14 residues. V lost 0 bases and J 1 base, leaving 6 bases between the germline ends. CDR1 and CDR2 from the germline V gene are SGHAT and FQNNGV. The CDR3 sequence: CASSLERSNTEAFF. DNA for the CDR3: TGTGCCAGCAGCTTAGAAAGATCGAACACTGAAGCTTTCTTT.